A single sample is the source of the 28 T cell receptor beta chains below, sequenced in a study of CD4 T cells in relation to SARS-CoV-2 and coronaviruses. For these TCRs, the target antigens are not known. The assay was immunoSEQ multiplex PCR, and TCRdb's table has in-frame clones only and misses some. Here the sample spans 25,000 to 30,000 clones, about 81% being singletons. CD4+ T cells from unexposed donors were obtained before the COVID-19 pandemic (2011-2018). The cells were cultured for 10 days before CD4+ T cells were isolated. The sequencing sample was made of CD4+ T cells from PBMCs, cultured in vitro. The receptors stem from a human donor in good health.

This clone was seen only once. The rearrangement links TRBV9 to TRBJ1-1; TRBD1 might be the D (5 bases). CDR3 size: 14 residues. Germline loops: CDR1 SGDLS, CDR2 YYNGEE. Trimming took off 0 bases at V and 4 bases at J, with 10 bases between the two ends. CDR3 in DNA: TGTGCCAGCAGCGTAGGTGGGGGGGGCACTGAAGCTTTCTTT. Its protein is CASSVGGGGTEAFF. The full variable domain, in which reference TRBV9 and TRBJ1-1 provide the parts outside the CDR3, is DSGVTQTPKHLITATGQRVTLRCSPRSGDLSVYWYQQSLDQGLQFLIQYYNGEERAKGNILERFSAQQFPDLHSELNLSSLELGDSALYFCASSVGGGGTEAFFGQGTRLTVV.

This clone has a single count. The chain recombines TRBV5-6 with TRBJ2-1, with TRBD2 matching over 7 bases. This CDR3 spans 16 amino acids. Germline V gene lookup returns CDR1 SGHDT and CDR2 YYEEEE. With 6 bases clipped from V and 3 bases from J, the junction kept 12 bases outside the gene matches. CDR3 region: CASNGNRLAFYNEQFF. The CDR3 DNA follows: TGTGCCAGCAACGGGAACCGACTAGCCTTCTACAATGAGCAGTTCTTC. Drawing the rest from reference TRBV5-6 and TRBJ2-1, the complete variable domain is DAGVTQSPTHLIKTRGQQVTLRCSPKSGHDTVSWYQQALGQGPQFIFQYYEEEERQRGNFPDRFSGHQFPNYSSELNVNALLLGDSALYLCASNGNRLAFYNEQFFGPGTRLTVL.

The chain uses TRBV30 and TRBJ1-1; weak D call: TRBD1 (6 bases). The germline V and J ends were trimmed by 2 bases and 5 bases, with 9 bases remaining between them. The CDR3 contains 12 residues. Germline CDR1 and CDR2: GTSNPN and SVGIG (reference sequence). The DNA of the CDR3 is TGTGCCTGGAGTCAGGGGTGGACTGAAGCTTTCTTT. It is translated as CAWSQGWTEAFF. The complete variable domain, with remaining parts taken from reference TRBV30 and TRBJ1-1, reads SQTIHQWPATLVQPVGSPLSLECTVEGTSNPNLYWYRQAAGRGLQLLFYSVGIGQISSEVPQNLSASRPQDRQFILSSKKLLLSDSGFYLCAWSQGWTEAFFGQGTRLTVV.

The chain employs TRBV19 and TRBJ2-3; TRBD1 matches 7 bases. The CDR3 contains 15 residues. J was trimmed by 0 bases and V by 1 base; bases with no gene match: 1. Germline CDR1 is LNHDA and CDR2 is SQIVND (reference sequence). CDR3 in amino acids: CASSIVDRSTDTQYF. The CDR3 bases are TGTGCCAGTAGTATAGTGGACAGGAGCACAGATACGCAGTATTTT.

The genes are TRBV7-9 and TRBJ1-2; D unclear. CDR1 SEHNR and CDR2 FQNEAQ come from the germline V gene (reference sequence). V was pared by 5 bases and J by 7 bases, with 8 bases between. There are 11 residues in the CDR3. The CDR3 DNA reads TGTGCCAGCAGCCCATCGTTTGGCTACACCTTC. Amino acid sequence: CASSPSFGYTF.

The gene calls are TRBV15 and TRBJ1-2; maybe TRBD1 (5 bases). CDR1 is LNHNV and CDR2 is YYDKDF in the germline V gene (reference sequence). The CDR3 is 14 amino acids. Between the trimmed V and J ends, which lost 5 bases and 4 bases, there was a span of 14 bases. CDR3 DNA: TGTGCCACCAGCTCAGGGAGAGCCTTCTATGGCTACACCTTC. Residues: CATSSGRAFYGYTF.

This chain links TRBV29-1 with TRBJ2-5; D gene unclear. The CDR3 has 11 residues. V was clipped by 4 bases and J by 5 bases, with 8 bases between them. CDR1 and CDR2 from the germline V gene are SQVTM and ANQGSEA. In nucleotides, the CDR3 is TGCAGCGTTGGGGTGGGCGAGACCCAGTACTTC. It translates to CSVGVGETQYF.

The J gene is TRBJ2-7, the V gene TRBV11-2; TRBD2 matches at 10 bases. Per germline, CDR1 SGHAT and CDR2 FQNNGV. The CDR3 totals 15 residues. V shed 2 bases and J 4 bases; nucleotides not matched to a gene: 5. The CDR3 region is CASSLSGRAGYEQYF. The CDR3 region has the DNA TGTGCCAGCAGCTTAAGCGGGAGGGCCGGGTACGAGCAGTACTTC. The full variable domain, rest sourced from reference TRBV11-2 and TRBJ2-7, is EAGVAQSPRYKIIEKRQSVAFWCNPISGHATLYWYQQILGQGPKLLIQFQNNGVVDDSQLPKDRFSAERLKGVDSTLKIQPAKLEDSAVYLCASSLSGRAGYEQYFGPGTRLTVT.

The chain recombines TRBV10-1 with TRBJ2-1; 7 nucleotides agree with TRBD2. Losses at the gene ends were 0 bases for V and 4 bases for J; bases not matched to a gene: 9. The CDR3 consists of 17 residues. Germline CDR1 WNHNN, CDR2 SYGVQD (reference sequence). This CDR3 is CASSESGKTSEYNEQFF. Here the CDR3 DNA reads TGCGCCAGCAGTGAGTCGGGAAAAACTAGCGAGTACAATGAGCAGTTCTTC.

The chain joins TRBV19 to TRBJ2-7; D call uncertain. Between the trimmed V and J ends, which lost 6 bases and 4 bases, there was a span of 13 bases. The CDR3 covers 13 residues. Per germline, CDR1 LNHDA and CDR2 SQIVND (reference sequence). In DNA, the CDR3 is TGTGCCAGTAGCCTAGAGGTTTCGTACGAGCAGTACTTC. Protein sequence: CASSLEVSYEQYF.

This chain connects TRBV5-1 to TRBJ2-7; no clear D gene. CDR1 SGHRS and CDR2 YFSETQ come from the germline V gene. V was shortened by 0 bases and J by 0 bases, with 13 bases between the two germline ends. The CDR3 is 16 amino acids. CDR3 sequence (DNA): TGCGCCAGCAGCTTGGCCGTTGGCACGAGCTCCTACGAGCAGTACTTC. Translating it yields CASSLAVGTSSYEQYF.

The chain links TRBV27 to TRBJ2-1; D is uncertain. From germline, CDR1 is MNHEY and CDR2 SMNVEV (reference sequence). CDR3 length: 15 residues. The V and J ends lost 1 base and 0 bases respectively, with 7 bases between them. Here the CDR3 reads CASSLFQSSYNEQFF. CDR3 nucleotide sequence: TGTGCCAGCAGTTTATTTCAGTCCTCCTACAATGAGCAGTTCTTC.

Within the sample, this clone is large. The chain recombines TRBV6-6 with TRBJ2-1; D possibly corresponds to TRBD2 (6 bases). Trimming took 2 bases from V and 2 from J, leaving 7 bases between them. The CDR3 has 14 residues. CDR1 and CDR2 from the germline V gene are MNHNY and SVGAGI (reference sequence). The CDR3 DNA is TGTGCCAGCAGTTACCGGACTACCTACAATGAGCAGTTCTTC. It codes for CASSYRTTYNEQFF.

The rearrangement joins TRBV19 to TRBJ2-3, with TRBD2 identical over 9 bases. Germline CDR1 and CDR2: LNHDA and SQIVND (reference sequence). Trimming removed 3 bases from V and 1 base from J; junction bases left unmatched: 5. The CDR3 runs to 16 residues. The CDR3 sequence: CASSISAGGRTDTQYF. The CDR3 nucleotides read TGTGCCAGTAGTATTTCTGCGGGAGGGCGCACAGATACGCAGTATTTT.

In this sample, this clone turned up a few times. The gene calls are TRBV29-1 and TRBJ1-1, with D tentatively TRBD1 (6 bases). The germline gives CDR1 SQVTM, CDR2 ANQGSEA. The CDR3 runs to 13 residues. Trimming cost V 6 bases and J 2 bases, with 13 bases left between them. The CDR3 DNA reads TGCAGCGTGAGGGGGGTTTTAAACACTGAAGCTTTCTTT. Translating gives CSVRGVLNTEAFF.

This clone was recorded once. This chain links TRBV11-3 with TRBJ2-2; 9 bases are shared with TRBD2. Germline V gives CDR1 SGHNT, CDR2 YENEEA. V gave up 5 bases and J gave up 6 bases; unmatched junction bases: 10. The CDR3 sequence is 16 residues long. This chain's CDR3 is CASSDNNEREAGELFF. The CDR3 coding sequence is TGTGCCAGCAGCGACAATAACGAGCGGGAGGCCGGGGAGCTGTTTTTT.

The chain is built from TRBV18 and TRBJ2-7; possibly TRBD2 for D (5 bases). V was cut by 3 bases and J by 5 bases, with 14 bases left in between. Germline-derived CDR1 and CDR2 are KGHSH and LQKENI. The CDR3 totals 14 residues. CDR3 nucleotide sequence: TGTGCCAGCTCACCGAGGGATACTCCAAACGAGCAGTACTTC. This translates into CASSPRDTPNEQYF.

The genes are TRBV7-9 and TRBJ1-1; the match to TRBD1 covers 8 bases. Per the germline V gene, CDR1 is SEHNR and CDR2 is FQNEAQ (reference sequence). The CDR3 extends over 14 amino acids. V was pared by 5 bases and J by 0 bases, with 2 bases of the junction left unmatched. The CDR3 sequence is CASSLQGVNTEAFF. The CDR3 DNA is TGTGCCAGCAGCCTACAGGGGGTGAACACTGAAGCTTTCTTT.

The chain combines TRBV6-5 with TRBJ2-2, with 8 bases identical to TRBD1. Trimming took 10 bases from V and 6 from J; bases not matched to a gene: 13. Germline values: CDR1 MNHEY, CDR2 SVGAGI. This CDR3 is built from 15 residues. In nucleotides, the CDR3 is TGTGCCATCAATGTGGACAGGGCTTCTGCCGGGGAGCTGTTTTTT. Translating gives CAINVDRASAGELFF.

The chain links TRBV27 to TRBJ1-3, with D perhaps TRBD1 (6 bases). CDR3 size: 15 residues. Germline CDR1 and CDR2: MNHEY and SMNVEV (reference sequence). V lost 2 bases to trimming and J lost 5 bases, with 13 bases between them. This CDR3 reads CASSLTAGGRNTIYF. The CDR3 DNA sequence: TGTGCCAGCAGTTTAACGGCCGGGGGCCGAAACACCATATATTTT.

The V call is TRBV2, the J call TRBJ2-5; 8 positions match TRBD1. The CDR3 contains 14 residues. Germline CDR1 reads SNHLY; CDR2 reads FYNNEI. Trimming took 5 bases from V and 4 from J; bases not matched to a gene: 6. The CDR3 reads CASSRDRRGETQYF. In DNA form, the CDR3 reads TGTGCCAGCAGTCGGGACAGGCGAGGAGAGACCCAGTACTTC.

The J gene is TRBJ1-5, the V gene TRBV3-1 (or the pseudogene TRBV3-2); TRBD1 aligns across 8 bases. CDR3 length: 15 amino acids. J gave up 3 bases and V 1 base, and 2 bases lay outside the gene matches. Looked up from germline, CDR1 is LGHDT and CDR2 is YNNKEL (reference sequence). The DNA for the CDR3 is TGTGCCAGCAGCCAAGGACAGGGGCCCAATCAGCCCCAGCATTTT. This codes for CASSQGQGPNQPQHF.

V usage is TRBV3-1 (or the pseudogene TRBV3-2) and J usage is TRBJ2-5; 9 bases agree with TRBD2. Germline assignment: CDR1 LGHDT and CDR2 YNNKEL (reference sequence). There are 18 residues in the CDR3. The ends lost 0 bases at V and 2 bases at J; junction bases unmatched: 10. CDR3 in DNA: TGTGCCAGCAGCCAAGATCGTACGGCGGGAGGGCCTCAAGAGACCCAGTACTTC. Translation gives CASSQDRTAGGPQETQYF.

In DNA, the CDR3 is TGCAGCGTCGATCGTCAGGCTAGCGGATACAATGAGCAGTTCTTC. This encodes CSVDRQASGYNEQFF. This chain uses TRBV29-1 with TRBJ2-1, with 7 bases that match TRBD2. CDR1 is SQVTM and CDR2 is ANQGSEA in the germline V gene. V lost 6 bases to trimming and J lost 4 bases; unmatched junction nucleotides: 12. The CDR3 sequence is 15 residues long.

V is TRBV29-1 and J is TRBJ1-2; D is possibly TRBD1 (6 bases). The V and J ends lost 6 bases and 6 bases respectively, with 17 bases between them. The CDR3 covers 13 residues. Germline CDR1 is SQVTM and CDR2 is ANQGSEA. The CDR3 region has the DNA TGCAGCGTCCGAGGGGGGTTCTCGGATGGCTACACCTTC. Protein sequence: CSVRGGFSDGYTF.

The CDR3 sequence: CASSDPYPYIYEQYF. CDR3 DNA sequence: TGTGCCAGCAGTGACCCTTATCCTTACATCTACGAGCAGTACTTC. The chain combines TRBV6-1 with TRBJ2-7; D is undetermined. Trimming shortened V by 3 bases and J by 3 bases, and 15 bases separated the two germline ends. The CDR3 runs 15 residues. In germline, CDR1 is MNHNS, CDR2 SASEGT.

J is TRBJ1-1 and V is TRBV12-3 or TRBV12-4; D is unresolved. The V gene lost 5 bases and the J gene lost 7 bases, with 8 bases spanning the gap. This CDR3 is built from 11 residues. The CDR3 sequence: CASSPLYEAFF. The CDR3 region has the DNA TGTGCCAGCAGTCCCCTCTATGAAGCTTTCTTT.

The CDR3 reads CASSPMSGSSYEQYF. CDR3 DNA sequence: TGCGCCAGCAGCCCCATGAGCGGGAGCTCCTACGAGCAGTACTTC. The chain has TRBV5-1 and TRBJ2-7; 8 nucleotides agree with TRBD2. CDR1 and CDR2 from the germline V gene are SGHRS and YFSETQ. The CDR3 has 15 residues. After removal of 4 bases from V and 0 bases from J, the junction contained 6 bases not matched to a gene.